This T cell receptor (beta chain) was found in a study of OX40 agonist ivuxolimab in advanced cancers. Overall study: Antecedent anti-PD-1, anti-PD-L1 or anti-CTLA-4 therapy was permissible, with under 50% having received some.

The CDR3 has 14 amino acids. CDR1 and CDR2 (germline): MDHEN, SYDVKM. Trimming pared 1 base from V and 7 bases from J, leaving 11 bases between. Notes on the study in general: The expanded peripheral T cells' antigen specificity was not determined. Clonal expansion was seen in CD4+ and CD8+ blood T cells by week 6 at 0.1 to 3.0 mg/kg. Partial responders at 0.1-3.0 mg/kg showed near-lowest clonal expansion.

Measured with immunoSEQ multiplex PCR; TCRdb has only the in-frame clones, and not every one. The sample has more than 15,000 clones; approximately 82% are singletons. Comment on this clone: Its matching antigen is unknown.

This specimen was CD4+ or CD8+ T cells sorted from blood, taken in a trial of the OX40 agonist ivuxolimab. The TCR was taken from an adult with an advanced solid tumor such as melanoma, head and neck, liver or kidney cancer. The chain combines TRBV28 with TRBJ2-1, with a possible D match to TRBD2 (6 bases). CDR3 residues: CASSLLGTPNEQFF. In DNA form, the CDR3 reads TGTGCCAGCAGTTTATTAGGGACTCCTAATGAGCAGTTCTTC.